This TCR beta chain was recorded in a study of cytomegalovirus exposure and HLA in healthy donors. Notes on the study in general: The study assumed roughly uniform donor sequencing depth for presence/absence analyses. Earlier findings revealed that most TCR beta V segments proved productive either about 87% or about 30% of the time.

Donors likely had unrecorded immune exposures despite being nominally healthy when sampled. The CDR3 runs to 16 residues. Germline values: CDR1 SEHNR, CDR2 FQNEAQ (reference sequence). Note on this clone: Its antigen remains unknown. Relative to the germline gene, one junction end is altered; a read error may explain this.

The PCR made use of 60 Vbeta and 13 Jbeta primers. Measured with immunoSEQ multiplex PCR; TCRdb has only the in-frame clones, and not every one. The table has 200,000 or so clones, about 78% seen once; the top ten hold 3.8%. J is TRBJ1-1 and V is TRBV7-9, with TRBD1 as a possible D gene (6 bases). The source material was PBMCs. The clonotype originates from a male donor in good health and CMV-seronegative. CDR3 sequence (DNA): TGTTCCAGCAGCTTAAAGTCAGGGGCGAAAGACACTGAAGCTTTCTTT. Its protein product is CSSSLKSGAKDTEAFF.